These T cell receptor beta chains were read from a single sample in a study of blood T cell repertoires in COVID-19. Assay: immunoSEQ multiplex PCR; the TCRdb copy retains only in-frame clones and omits some. The repertoire holds 310,000 or so clones, with approximately 90% as singletons. Sequences were obtained from peripheral blood. The receptors originated from a man younger than 45 with COVID-19, enrolled during active disease. The CDR3 runs from the conserved cysteine through the conserved F or W. D genes are given only for firm matches. Only part of the rows carry a size: once, few, many, or a class if the clone is expanded.

v_call	d_call	j_call	clone_size	cdr3_aa	cdr3_nt
TRBV19	TRBD1	TRBJ1-6	NA	CASSMDRAYNSPLHF	TGTGCCAGTAGTATGGACAGGGCCTATAATTCACCCCTCCACTTT
TRBV19	NA	TRBJ1-1	NA	CASAQGWGAFF	TGTGCCAGCGCCCAGGGGTGGGGAGCTTTCTTT
TRBV5-1	TRBD1	TRBJ1-5	NA	CASSSGAGGINQPQHF	TGCGCCAGCAGCTCCGGGGCAGGGGGCATCAATCAGCCCCAGCATTTT
TRBV3-1/TRBV3-2	TRBD2	TRBJ2-2	few	CASSQPLGLAGPFSNTGELFF	TGTGCCAGCAGCCAACCCCTGGGACTAGCGGGGCCCTTCTCGAACACCGGGGAGCTGTTTTTT
TRBV7-9	NA	TRBJ1-2	few	CASSFIGGWDGYTF	TGTGCCAGCAGCTTCATAGGCGGTTGGGATGGCTACACCTTC
TRBV4-3	NA	TRBJ2-7	NA	CASSQDDGGGTYEQYF	TGCGCCAGCAGCCAAGATGACGGGGGAGGAACCTACGAGCAGTACTTC
TRBV7-9	NA	TRBJ2-7	once	CASSPGGEQYF	TGTGCCAGCAGCCCCGGGGGAGAGCAGTACTTC
TRBV9	TRBD2	TRBJ2-4	NA	CASSPGGRNIQYF	TGTGCCAGCAGCCCCGGGGGGAGGAACATTCAGTACTTC
TRBV6-5	NA	TRBJ1-2	NA	CASSSSGTNYGYTF	TGTGCCAGCAGTTCTTCCGGGACTAACTATGGCTACACCTTC
TRBV28	TRBD1	TRBJ2-7	once	CASRTSGTGVEQYF	TGTGCCAGCAGAACCTCCGGGACAGGGGTAGAGCAGTACTTC
TRBV11-2	TRBD1	TRBJ1-5	NA	CASSLYGRGNQPQHF	TGTGCCAGCAGCCTCTACGGCAGGGGGAATCAGCCCCAGCATTTT
TRBV29-1	NA	TRBJ1-5	NA	CSVEEGLGNQPQHF	TGCAGCGTTGAGGAGGGGTTGGGCAATCAGCCCCAGCATTTT
TRBV6-5	TRBD2	TRBJ2-7	NA	CASSRKTSESYEQYF	TGTGCCAGCAGTCGTAAAACTAGCGAATCCTACGAGCAGTACTTC
TRBV18	NA	TRBJ1-4	NA	CASSPRYVGVEEKLFF	TGTGCCAGCTCACCACGGTACGTGGGAGTCGAGGAAAAACTGTTTTTT
TRBV27	NA	TRBJ1-3	NA	CASSLWGSPSSGNTIYF	TGTGCCAGCAGTTTATGGGGCAGTCCCAGCTCTGGAAACACCATATATTTT
TRBV7-8	NA	TRBJ1-1	NA	CASRSQGLGTTEAFF	TGTGCCAGCAGAAGTCAGGGACTCGGAACCACTGAAGCTTTCTTT
TRBV2	TRBD1	TRBJ1-5	NA	CASRWGQGRGQPQHF	TGTGCCAGCAGGTGGGGACAGGGAAGGGGTCAGCCCCAGCATTTT
TRBV4-2	NA	TRBJ1-3	NA	CASSQERVYSGNTIYF	TGTGCCAGCAGCCAAGAACGGGTCTACTCTGGAAACACCATATATTTT
TRBV25-1	TRBD1	TRBJ1-4	NA	CASSDPGGAGEKLFF	TGTGCCAGCAGTGACCCAGGGGGCGCGGGTGAAAAACTGTTTTTT
TRBV6-5	NA	TRBJ1-1	NA	CASSYSQGGRTEAFF	TGTGCCAGCAGTTACTCGCAGGGAGGGAGGACTGAAGCTTTCTTT
TRBV19	TRBD2	TRBJ2-7	NA	CASSIGVAGGNNAYEQYF	TGTGCCAGTAGTATCGGCGTAGCGGGGGGAAACAACGCCTACGAGCAGTACTTC
TRBV6-5	TRBD2	TRBJ2-4	NA	CASSYDPGGNIQYF	TGTGCCAGCAGTTACGATCCGGGAGGAAACATTCAGTACTTC
TRBV19	TRBD2	TRBJ2-3	NA	CASRLLGGGFDTQYF	TGTGCCAGTAGGTTACTCGGGGGGGGATTTGATACGCAGTATTTT
TRBV6-1	TRBD1	TRBJ2-7	NA	CASSEGTGSYEQYF	TGTGCCAGCAGTGAAGGGACAGGATCCTACGAGCAGTACTTC
TRBV28	TRBD1	TRBJ1-4	NA	CASRDTGGRLFF	TGTGCCAGCAGGGATACAGGGGGCCGGCTGTTTTTT
TRBV2	TRBD2	TRBJ2-5	NA	CASSGTRIMETQYF	TGTGCCAGCAGCGGGACTAGAATAATGGAGACCCAGTACTTC
TRBV6-1	TRBD1	TRBJ1-2	NA	CASSESDRRKWETNYGYTF	TGTGCCAGCAGTGAGTCGGACAGGCGTAAGTGGGAAACTAACTATGGCTACACCTTC
TRBV7-2	NA	TRBJ1-4	once	CASSPRTGYEVEEKLFF	TGTGCCAGCAGCCCCCGGACTGGCTACGAGGTAGAGGAAAAACTGTTTTTT
TRBV6-5	NA	TRBJ1-5	NA	CASREAGYPNQPQHF	TGTGCCAGCAGAGAGGCAGGGTACCCAAATCAGCCCCAGCATTTT
TRBV6-6	NA	TRBJ2-7	NA	CASSFSYEQYF	TGTGCCAGCAGCTTCTCCTACGAGCAGTACTTC
TRBV6-1	NA	TRBJ2-6	NA	CASSDPRAGANVLTF	TGTGCCAGCAGTGACCCCCGGGCTGGGGCCAACGTCCTGACTTTC
TRBV7-7	TRBD2	TRBJ2-1	NA	CASSPGLAGTNEQFF	TGTGCCAGCAGTCCGGGACTAGCGGGAACTAATGAGCAGTTCTTC
TRBV6-2/TRBV6-3	TRBD1	TRBJ1-2	NA	CASSEAGTANYGYTF	TGTGCCAGCAGCGAAGCCGGGACAGCTAACTATGGCTACACCTTC
TRBV15	TRBD2	TRBJ2-3	few	CATRRPGTSGNTQYF	TGTGCCACCAGACGACCCGGGACTAGCGGCAATACGCAGTATTTT
TRBV11-2	TRBD2	TRBJ2-2	NA	CASSLVAGGGAGELFF	TGTGCCAGCAGCTTAGTAGCGGGAGGGGGAGCCGGGGAGCTGTTTTTT
TRBV6-2/TRBV6-3	NA	TRBJ1-2	few	CASSYKEDYGYTF	TGTGCCAGCAGTTACAAAGAGGACTATGGCTACACCTTC
TRBV27	NA	TRBJ2-3	NA	CASSFSRGSDTQYF	TGTGCCAGCAGCTTCTCACGAGGATCGGATACGCAGTATTTT
TRBV5-6	NA	TRBJ2-1	NA	CASSFGLTDSSYNEQFF	TGTGCCAGCAGCTTCGGGTTGACAGATAGCTCCTACAATGAGCAGTTCTTC
TRBV29-1	TRBD1	TRBJ2-2	NA	CSVEDLDRENTGELFF	TGCAGCGTTGAAGACCTCGACAGGGAGAACACCGGGGAGCTGTTTTTT
TRBV28	TRBD1	TRBJ1-2	NA	CASSLDGTGVGVANYGYTF	TGTGCCAGCAGTTTAGACGGGACAGGGGTTGGAGTAGCTAACTATGGCTACACCTTC
TRBV3-1/TRBV3-2	NA	TRBJ1-4	NA	CASSQGVTANEKLFF	TGTGCCAGCTCGCAAGGGGTCACGGCTAATGAAAAACTGTTTTTT
TRBV4-2	TRBD2	TRBJ2-1	NA	CASSPSSGSGVGSYNEQFF	TGTGCCAGCAGCCCTTCTAGCGGGAGTGGGGTAGGATCCTACAATGAGCAGTTCTTC
TRBV7-3	NA	TRBJ2-3	NA	CASSLLPSRLHTDTQYF	TGTGCCAGCAGCTTACTCCCTAGCAGGTTGCATACAGATACGCAGTATTTT
TRBV30	NA	TRBJ1-2	NA	CADWGGRSYGYTF	TGTGCCGACTGGGGAGGTCGTAGCTATGGCTACACCTTC
TRBV7-2	TRBD2	TRBJ2-3	NA	CASSLATLAGGPQDTQYF	TGTGCCAGCAGCTTAGCTACCTTAGCGGGAGGGCCGCAAGATACGCAGTATTTT
TRBV5-4	NA	TRBJ1-1	NA	CASSLAWEGRTEAFF	TGTGCCAGCAGCTTGGCCTGGGAGGGGCGCACTGAAGCTTTCTTT
TRBV30	NA	TRBJ2-7	NA	CAWSGLAGASYEQYF	TGTGCCTGGAGTGGTTTGGCAGGGGCTTCCTACGAGCAGTACTTC
TRBV11-3	NA	TRBJ2-7	NA	CASSLEGRAPYEQYF	TGTGCCAGCAGCTTAGAGGGCAGGGCTCCTTACGAGCAGTACTTC
TRBV18	TRBD1	TRBJ1-1	NA	CASSLGDRGRVKTEAFF	TGTGCCAGCTCACTCGGGGACAGGGGGCGGGTGAAGACTGAAGCTTTCTTT
TRBV19	NA	TRBJ2-5	NA	CASSAPWERETQYF	TGTGCCAGTAGTGCACCTTGGGAGAGGGAGACCCAGTACTTC
TRBV5-4	TRBD2	TRBJ2-2	NA	CASSPGLAGFPNTGELFF	TGTGCCAGCAGCCCGGGACTAGCGGGATTTCCGAACACCGGGGAGCTGTTTTTT
TRBV3-1/TRBV3-2	NA	TRBJ1-2	NA	CASSRSDRDGYTF	TGTGCCAGCAGCCGCAGCGATCGGGATGGCTACACCTTC
TRBV9	NA	TRBJ2-5	NA	CASSDRSRGETQYF	TGTGCCAGCAGCGATAGATCTAGGGGGGAGACCCAGTACTTC
TRBV6-2/TRBV6-3	NA	TRBJ1-1	NA	CASSTHWTLNTEAFF	TGTGCCAGCAGTACCCACTGGACTTTGAACACTGAAGCTTTCTTT
TRBV7-3	TRBD1	TRBJ1-1	NA	CASSLGQSNTEAFF	TGTGCCAGCAGCCTGGGACAGAGCAACACTGAAGCTTTCTTT
TRBV13	TRBD2	TRBJ2-5	NA	CASSLGPAGGSETQYF	TGTGCCAGCAGCTTAGGGCCTGCGGGGGGCTCGGAGACCCAGTACTTC
TRBV27	TRBD2	TRBJ2-1	NA	CASGPGLAGIRSYNEQFF	TGTGCCAGCGGACCGGGACTAGCGGGAATTAGATCCTACAATGAGCAGTTCTTC
TRBV5-6	TRBD2	TRBJ2-1	NA	CASSLAGAGVNEQFF	TGTGCCAGCAGCTTGGCTGGGGCGGGAGTTAATGAGCAGTTCTTC
TRBV6-5	TRBD1	TRBJ1-2	NA	CASSYRTGPNYGYTF	TGTGCCAGCAGTTACAGGACAGGGCCAAACTATGGCTACACCTTC
TRBV5-1	TRBD2	TRBJ2-5	NA	CASSRGEETQYF	TGCGCCAGCAGCCGGGGGGAAGAGACCCAGTACTTC